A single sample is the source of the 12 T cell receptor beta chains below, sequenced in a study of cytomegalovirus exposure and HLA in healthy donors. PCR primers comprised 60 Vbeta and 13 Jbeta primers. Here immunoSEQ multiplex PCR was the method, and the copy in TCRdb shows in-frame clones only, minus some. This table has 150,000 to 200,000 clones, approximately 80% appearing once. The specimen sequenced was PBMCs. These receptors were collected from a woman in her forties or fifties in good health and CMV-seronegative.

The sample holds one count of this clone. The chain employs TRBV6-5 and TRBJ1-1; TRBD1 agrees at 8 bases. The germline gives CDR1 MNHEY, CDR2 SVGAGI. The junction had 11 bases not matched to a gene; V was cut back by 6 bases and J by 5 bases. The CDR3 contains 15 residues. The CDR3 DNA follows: TGTGCCAGCAGCTCCACCGCAGGGGGCTGGACTGAAGCTTTCTTT. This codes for CASSSTAGGWTEAFF.

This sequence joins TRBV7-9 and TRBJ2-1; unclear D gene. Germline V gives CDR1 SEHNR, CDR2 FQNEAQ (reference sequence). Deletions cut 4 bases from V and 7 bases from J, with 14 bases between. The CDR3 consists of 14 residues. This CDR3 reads CASSSDILRNEQFF. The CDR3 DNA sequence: TGTGCCAGCAGCTCAGACATTCTTCGGAATGAGCAGTTCTTC.

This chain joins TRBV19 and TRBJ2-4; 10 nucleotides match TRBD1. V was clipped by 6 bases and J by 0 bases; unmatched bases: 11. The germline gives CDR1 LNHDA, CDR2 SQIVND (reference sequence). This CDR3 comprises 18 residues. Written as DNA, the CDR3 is TGTGCCAGTAGCCCCGGGACAGGGGTTGTCGTAGCCAAAAACATTCAGTACTTC. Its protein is CASSPGTGVVVAKNIQYF.

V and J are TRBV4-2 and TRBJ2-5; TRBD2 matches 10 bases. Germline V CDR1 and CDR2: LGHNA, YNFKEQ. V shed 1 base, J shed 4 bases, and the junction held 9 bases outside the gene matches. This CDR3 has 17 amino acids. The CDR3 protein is CASSQVSSGGARETQYF. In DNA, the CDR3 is TGTGCCAGCAGCCAAGTATCGAGCGGGGGGGCCAGAGAGACCCAGTACTTC.

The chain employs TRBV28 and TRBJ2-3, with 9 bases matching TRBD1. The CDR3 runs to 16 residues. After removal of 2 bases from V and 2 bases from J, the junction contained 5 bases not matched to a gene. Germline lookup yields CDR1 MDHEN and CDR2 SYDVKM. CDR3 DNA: TGTGCCAGCAGTTTACAGGGGACAGGGAACACAGATACGCAGTATTTT. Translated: CASSLQGTGNTDTQYF.

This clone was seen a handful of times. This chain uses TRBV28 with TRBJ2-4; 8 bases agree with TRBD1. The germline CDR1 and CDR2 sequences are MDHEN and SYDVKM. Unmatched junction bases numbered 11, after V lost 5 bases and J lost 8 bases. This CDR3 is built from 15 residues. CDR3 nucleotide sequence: TGTGCCAGCAGTCCTTACGGCCAGGGGGCTTACATTCAGTACTTC. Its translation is CASSPYGQGAYIQYF.

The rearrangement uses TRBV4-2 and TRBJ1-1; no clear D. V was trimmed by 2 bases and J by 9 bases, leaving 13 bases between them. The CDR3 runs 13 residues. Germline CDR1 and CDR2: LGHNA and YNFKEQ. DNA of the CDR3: TGTGCCAGCAGCCAAACTGAGCGGCCTCAAGCTTTCTTT. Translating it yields CASSQTERPQAFF.

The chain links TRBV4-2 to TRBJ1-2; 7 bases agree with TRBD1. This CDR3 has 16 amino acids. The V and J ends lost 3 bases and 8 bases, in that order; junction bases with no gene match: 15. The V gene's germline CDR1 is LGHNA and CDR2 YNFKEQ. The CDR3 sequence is CASSQQPARGRSGYTF. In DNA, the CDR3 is TGTGCCAGCAGCCAGCAACCTGCTAGGGGGCGAAGCGGCTACACCTTC.

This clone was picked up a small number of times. CDR3 nucleotide sequence: TGTGCCAGCAGCGTAGGAGGGACAGGGGACAAAATTTACTACGAGCAGTACTTC. It translates to CASSVGGTGDKIYYEQYF. J is TRBJ2-7 and V is TRBV9; TRBD1 matches at 10 bases. Germline V CDR1 and CDR2: SGDLS, YYNGEE. This CDR3 has 18 amino acids. Trimming took 0 bases from V and 3 from J; bases not matched to a gene: 12.

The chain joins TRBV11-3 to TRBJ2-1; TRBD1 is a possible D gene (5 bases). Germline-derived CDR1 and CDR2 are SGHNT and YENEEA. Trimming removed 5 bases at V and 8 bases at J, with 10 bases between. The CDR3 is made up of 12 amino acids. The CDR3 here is CASSKAGYEQFF. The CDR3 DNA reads TGTGCCAGCAGCAAGGCAGGGTATGAGCAGTTCTTC.

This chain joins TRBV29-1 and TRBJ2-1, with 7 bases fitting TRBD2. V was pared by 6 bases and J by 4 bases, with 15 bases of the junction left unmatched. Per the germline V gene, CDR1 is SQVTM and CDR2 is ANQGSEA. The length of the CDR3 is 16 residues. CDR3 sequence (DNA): TGCAGCGTCCCCCTCCTACCGGGAGGTTGGTACAATGAGCAGTTCTTC. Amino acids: CSVPLLPGGWYNEQFF.

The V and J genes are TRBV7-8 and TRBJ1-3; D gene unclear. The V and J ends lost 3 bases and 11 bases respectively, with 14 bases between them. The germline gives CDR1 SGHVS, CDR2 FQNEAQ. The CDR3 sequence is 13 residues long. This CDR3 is CASSLGGVKAIYF. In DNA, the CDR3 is TGTGCCAGCAGCTTGGGCGGGGTTAAGGCCATATATTTT.